Following are 13 T cell receptor beta chains from one sample sequenced in a study of cytomegalovirus exposure and HLA in healthy donors. In the PCR, 60 Vbeta and 13 Jbeta primers were used. Produced via immunoSEQ multiplex PCR; TCRdb's table is partial and in-frame only. The sample holds over 150,000 clones, over 65% seen once. The sequenced material came from PBMCs. The origin of the receptors is a woman in her 30s in good health and CMV-seronegative.

This clone was recorded only once. This rearrangement joins TRBV18 to TRBJ1-1; maybe TRBD1 (6 bases). Trimming stripped 3 bases from V and 5 bases from J, with 16 bases between. CDR1 and CDR2 from the germline V gene are KGHSH and LQKENI. CDR3 length equals 15 residues. The CDR3 DNA reads as TGTGCCAGCTCACCGCCCACAGGGATAGGGACTGAAGCTTTCTTT. Its protein is CASSPPTGIGTEAFF.

The chain recombines TRBV28 with TRBJ1-1; no clear D. This CDR3 has 13 amino acids. The germline V gene has CDR1 MDHEN and CDR2 SYDVKM. V gave up 7 bases and J gave up 5 bases, with 14 bases separating them. The CDR3 reads CASIMPSRTEAFF. The CDR3 DNA reads as TGTGCCAGCATTATGCCTTCGAGAACTGAAGCTTTCTTT.

Of note for this clone: The sample contains more than one DNA sequence encoding this CDR3. The chain carries TRBV11-3 and TRBJ2-7, with 9 nucleotides matching TRBD1. CDR1 and CDR2 from the germline V gene are SGHNT and YENEEA. V was pared by 5 bases and J by 0 bases, with 5 bases of the junction left unmatched. CDR3 length: 15 amino acids. The CDR3 region has the DNA TGTGCCAGCAGCCTTGGGACAGGGAGCTCCTACGAGCAGTACTTC. This codes for CASSLGTGSSYEQYF.

This clone was observed a handful of times. The rearrangement links TRBV5-1 to TRBJ2-5; 8 bases are a match to TRBD2. J was trimmed by 4 bases and V by 7 bases; bases with no gene match: 9. Looked up from germline, CDR1 is SGHRS and CDR2 is YFSETQ. The CDR3 length is 14 residues. The CDR3 region has the DNA TGCGCCAGCCGACCGGGGGGGAGAGGAGAGACCCAGTACTTC. Protein product: CASRPGGRGETQYF.

The V and J genes are TRBV6-4 and TRBJ2-7; 14 bases align to TRBD2. The CDR3 totals 20 residues. The junction had 23 bases not matched to a gene; V was cut back by 7 bases and J by 6 bases. The germline gives CDR1 MRHNA, CDR2 SNTAGT. CDR3 sequence: CASIQWENGTSGRLLPEQYF. CDR3 DNA sequence: TGTGCCAGCATCCAATGGGAGAATGGGACTAGCGGGAGACTTTTGCCCGAGCAGTACTTC.

The chain uses TRBV5-1 and TRBJ2-1; 11 bases line up with TRBD2. CDR1 is SGHRS and CDR2 is YFSETQ in the germline V gene. V shed 4 bases and J 7 bases; nucleotides not matched to a gene: 4. This CDR3 region has 14 residues. In nucleotides, the CDR3 is TGCGCCAGCAGCCCCGGGACTAGCGGAAATGAGCAGTTCTTC. Encoded protein: CASSPGTSGNEQFF.

V is TRBV6-4 and J is TRBJ1-1; tentative D call: TRBD1 (5 bases). The germline V gene encodes CDR1 MRHNA and CDR2 SNTAGT. The CDR3 has 13 residues. V lost 6 bases to trimming and J lost 2 bases, with 10 bases between them. CDR3 amino acids: CASSDGANTEAFF. In DNA form, the CDR3 reads TGTGCCAGCAGCGACGGGGCTAACACTGAAGCTTTCTTT.

The table lists this clone with a few counts. The chain carries TRBV5-4 and TRBJ1-1; D unresolved. The V end was cut by 2 bases, the J end by 0 bases, with 8 bases between. The germline V gene has CDR1 SGHNT and CDR2 YYREEE (reference sequence). The CDR3 totals 14 residues. The CDR3 sequence is CASSLGGVNTEAFF. CDR3 coding DNA: TGTGCCAGCAGCTTAGGAGGAGTGAACACTGAAGCTTTCTTT.

The chain recombines TRBV11-3 with TRBJ2-2, with 8 bases fitting TRBD2. This CDR3 contains 15 residues. V shed 5 bases and J 7 bases; nucleotides not matched to a gene: 9. Germline CDR1 SGHNT, CDR2 YENEEA. As DNA, the CDR3 is TGTGCCAGCAGCCCAAGAGCGGGGGCGAGCGGGGAGCTGTTTTTT. As protein: CASSPRAGASGELFF.

A single count supports this clone. V is TRBV19 and J is TRBJ2-1; unclear D gene. In germline, CDR1 is LNHDA, CDR2 SQIVND (reference sequence). CDR3 length: 15 amino acids. Trimming took off 3 bases at V and 4 bases at J, with 13 bases between the two ends. The CDR3 reads CASSIGQVAYNEQFF. CDR3 nucleotides: TGTGCCAGTAGTATTGGGCAGGTGGCATACAATGAGCAGTTCTTC.

CDR3 region: CASSLPSRWGASYEQYF. The DNA for the CDR3 is TGTGCCAGCAGCTTACCTTCGAGGTGGGGAGCTTCCTACGAGCAGTACTTC. The chain couples TRBV7-9 to TRBJ2-7; a possible D gene is TRBD2 (5 bases). CDR3 length: 17 residues. Trimming pared 2 bases from V and 1 base from J, leaving 18 bases between. Germline values: CDR1 SEHNR, CDR2 FQNEAQ (reference sequence).

The rearrangement uses TRBV21-1 and TRBJ1-6. TRBV21-1 is classified as a pseudogene. The CDR3 runs to 17 residues. This CDR3 reads CASSTPSGTAGNSPLHF. DNA for the CDR3: TGTGCCAGCAGCACACCGAGCGGAACGGCTGGTAATTCACCCCTCCACTTT.

The chain employs TRBV5-8 and TRBJ2-7, with D maybe TRBD1 (5 bases). Between the trimmed V and J ends, which lost 1 base and 2 bases, there was a span of 10 bases. Germline V gene data show CDR1 as SGHTS and CDR2 as YDEGEE. The CDR3 totals 14 residues. Written as DNA, the CDR3 is TGTGCCAGCAGCTTGAGACAGAGAACCTACGAGCAGTACTTC. It specifies CASSLRQRTYEQYF.